One sample yielded the 10 T cell receptor beta chains listed below, sequenced in a study of T cell clonality in common variable immunodeficiency (dated by TCRdb to between 2014 and 2017). Libraries were prepared through the immunoSEQ multiplex PCR assay. The source is immuneACCESS, and TCRdb retained only in-frame sequences with V and J called. Part of the clones is not carried over; for the studies checked, unresolved V genes explain less than half of this, and the remainder is unexplained. For this sample the table reports under 45,000 clones, with no clone seen just once. The ten largest clones capture 9.5% of the sample. Material for sequencing was peripheral blood mononuclear cells. Source of these receptors: a person aged 18 to 70 in good health.

This clone was recorded at least ten times. Coverage ceases 3 residues before the CDR3 finishes, and the germline J gene fills in the end. The same CDR3 arises from other DNA sequences in this sample as well. This sequence joins TRBV6-1 and TRBJ1-3; a weak D match, TRBD1 (5 bases). Germline loops: CDR1 MNHNS, CDR2 SASEGT. The CDR3 runs 17 residues. V was shortened by 1 base and J by 0 bases, with 13 bases between the two germline ends. This chain's CDR3 is CASSEGGGGSSGNTIYF. The CDR3 bases that were read are TGTGCCAGCAGTGAAGGAGGTGGGGGGAGCTCTGGAAACACC.

This clone showed up many times. Read data end 3 residues before the CDR3 end; the end is taken from the germline J gene. The chain employs TRBV2 and TRBJ2-1, with 7 bases that match TRBD2. CDR1 SNHLY and CDR2 FYNNEI come from the germline V gene. This CDR3 contains 15 residues. J lost 4 bases, V lost 4 bases, and 7 bases had no gene match. CDR3 sequence: CASSGASGEYNEQFF. The CDR3 DNA, read in part, is TGTGCCAGCAGTGGGGCTAGCGGAGAGTACAATGAG.

This clone has a count of ten or more. Read sequence stops 3 residues before the CDR3 end, and the germline J gene provides the missing end. The V call is TRBV7-2, the J call TRBJ2-5; 7 bases fit TRBD2. The CDR3 loop spans 15 amino acids. The V and J ends lost 4 bases and 0 bases, in that order; junction bases with no gene match: 5. Germline CDR1 SGHTA, CDR2 FQGNSA. Incomplete CDR3 DNA: TGTGCCAGCAGCTCCTTAGCGGGTAACCAAGAGACC. Translated: CASSSLAGNQET. Given in full, the CDR3 is CASSSLAGNQETQYF.

This clone appeared many times. CDR3 DNA (partial): TGTGCCAGCAGCTTAGGGGGACTAGCCCCAGGGAGTGAG. Translation: CASSLGGLAPGSE. The entire CDR3 sequence reads CASSLGGLAPGSEQFF. This chain joins TRBV7-6 and TRBJ2-1; 9 bases agree with TRBD2. The read gets to within 3 residues of the CDR3 end, and the germline J gene fills in the rest. This CDR3 is built from 16 residues. Trimming at V came to 1 base and at J to 9 bases, leaving 10 bases not matched to a gene. Looked up from germline, CDR1 is SGHVS and CDR2 is FNYEAQ.

This clone was seen many times. The CDR3 end is not reached by the read, which stops 3 residues before it; the germline J gene fills it in. The chain joins TRBV28 to TRBJ1-1, with D uncertain. The CDR3 runs 12 residues. CDR1 and CDR2 from the germline V gene are MDHEN and SYDVKM. V lost 6 bases, J lost 1 base, and 6 bases lay in between. Partial CDR3 DNA: TGTGCCAGCAGGCGGGCGAACACTGAA. Its translation is CASRRANTE. The full-length CDR3 reads as CASRRANTEAFF.

In this sample, this clone turned up many times. Read coverage stops 3 residues before the CDR3 terminus; the germline J gene supplies the remainder. The rearrangement joins TRBV20-1 to TRBJ2-3, with 14 bases aligning to TRBD2. Germline CDR1 reads DFQATT; CDR2 reads SNEGSKA (reference sequence). With 0 bases clipped from V and 6 bases from J, the junction kept 8 bases outside the gene matches. The CDR3 length is 17 residues. Incomplete CDR3 DNA: TGCAGTGCTAGAGATTGGTCGGGACTAGCGGGAGTGGATACG. Its translation: CSARDWSGLAGVDT. The full CDR3 is CSARDWSGLAGVDTQYF.

This clone appeared many times. Read coverage stops 3 residues before the CDR3 terminus; the germline J gene supplies the remainder. The chain links TRBV14 to TRBJ2-3, with no clear D. Trimming removed 3 bases at V and 6 bases at J, with 13 bases between. The CDR3 length is 14 residues. Per the germline V gene, CDR1 is SGHDN and CDR2 is FVKESK. The sequenced CDR3 bases are TGTGCCAGCAGCCACTTGATAGTCCCCGATACG. This codes for CASSHLIVPDT. The CDR3, in full, reads CASSHLIVPDTQYF.

This clone was recorded a few times. The germline gene is not matched at one end of the junction; a read error may be the cause. The read ends 3 residues shy of where the CDR3 ends; the end is completed using the germline J gene. The chain recombines TRBV5-5 with TRBJ2-7; the D is unclear. The CDR3 sequence is 14 residues long. Germline V gives CDR1 SGHKS, CDR2 YYEKEE (reference sequence). The CDR3 spells CACSDRLVPYEQYF. The sequenced part of the CDR3 DNA is TGTGCCTGCAGCGATCGACTTGTTCCCTACGAG.

Ten or more counts support this clone. The CDR3 is cut off 3 residues early in the read; its end comes from the germline J gene. The chain has TRBV6-2 or TRBV6-3 and TRBJ1-2, with 9 bases that match TRBD1. V trimming: 4 bases; J trimming: 1 base; junction bases outside the gene matches: 10. Germline CDR1 is MNHEY and CDR2 is SVGEGT. The CDR3 extends over 17 amino acids. Incomplete CDR3 DNA: TGTGCCAGCAGTTCCCATCCCGGACAGGGGCATAACTATGGC. Residues: CASSSHPGQGHNYG. The full CDR3 protein reads CASSSHPGQGHNYGYTF.

This clone appeared many times. The read terminates 3 residues before the CDR3 end, so the remaining end is supplied by the germline J gene. V and J are TRBV7-6 and TRBJ2-3; 8 bases map to TRBD2. CDR1 is SGHVS, CDR2 FNYEAQ, per germline. V gave up 5 bases and J gave up 2 bases; unmatched junction bases: 15. This CDR3 has 18 amino acids. CDR3 protein: CASSLTGTSGDYTDTQYF. The sequenced CDR3 bases are TGTGCCAGCAGCCTCACCGGTACTAGCGGAGATTACACAGATACG.